This T cell receptor beta chain comes out of a study of blood T cell repertoires in COVID-19. Looking at the study overall: Samples taken during acute and convalescent COVID-19 were collected in the United States, Italy and Spain. From T cells, B-cell-depleted T cells, or PBMCs came the material, which was cDNA or gDNA.

V lost 4 bases to trimming and J lost 1 base; unmatched junction nucleotides: 13. CDR3 length equals 19 residues. From germline, CDR1 is LGHNA and CDR2 YNFKEQ. The authors' processing: It was from reference gene primer amplification that nucleated cell counts were estimated. Sequencing used immunoSEQ multiplex PCR; TCRdb keeps in-frame clones, though not all of them. The V and J calls and clone size were taken over from that table, and D and trimming were inferred from the DNA. Among approximately 86,000 clones, 85% were seen once, and the ten largest hold about 3.4%. The chain uses TRBV4-2 and TRBJ2-2, with 9 bases aligning to TRBD2. This TCR came from a man over 45 with acute or convalescent COVID-19. Sequencing input: peripheral blood. The CDR3 protein is CASSPQGYSGSKNTGELFF. In nucleotides, the CDR3 is TGTGCCAGCAGCCCCCAGGGCTATAGCGGGAGCAAGAACACCGGGGAGCTGTTTTTT.